The 15 T cell receptor beta chains listed next were all sequenced from one sample in a study of long-term antiretroviral therapy in people with HIV. The libraries were made with immunoSEQ v3.0 at survey level. Clones were read by immunoSEQ multiplex PCR, and TCRdb kept only the in-frame ones, dropping some. This sample carries 25,000 to 35,000 clones, around four fifths of them seen once, and the ten largest clones take more than 7.5%. The source material was unsorted PBMCs, sampled 2.8 years after starting antiretroviral therapy. The receptors were gathered from a young man with HIV.

The chain links TRBV6-6 to TRBJ2-5, with TRBD1 as a possible D gene (6 bases). Trimming removed 5 bases from V and 1 base from J, with 14 bases in between. This CDR3 region has 15 residues. The germline CDR1 and CDR2 sequences are MNHNY and SVGAGI (reference sequence). Here the CDR3 DNA reads TGTGCCAGCAGTGGAACCGGGACATCCCAAGAGACCCAGTACTTC. Residues: CASSGTGTSQETQYF.

The rearrangement joins TRBV28 to TRBJ2-3, with 7 bases lining up with TRBD1. This CDR3 has 14 residues. Germline V gene lookup returns CDR1 MDHEN and CDR2 SYDVKM. V gave up 5 bases and J gave up 1 base; unmatched junction bases: 3. Written as DNA, the CDR3 is TGTGCCAGCAGTCCCGGGACAGGCACAGATACGCAGTATTTT. The encoded protein is CASSPGTGTDTQYF.

The rearrangement joins TRBV14 to TRBJ2-2, with D maybe TRBD2 (5 bases). V was cut by 3 bases and J by 5 bases, with 13 bases left in between. The V gene's germline CDR1 is SGHDN and CDR2 FVKESK. The CDR3 length is 15 residues. CDR3: CASSHLSSGTGELFF. In DNA form, the CDR3 reads TGTGCCAGCAGCCATCTCTCGTCGGGGACCGGGGAGCTGTTTTTT.

The V gene is TRBV6-1, the J gene TRBJ2-2, with D unresolved. V dropped 6 bases and J dropped 4 bases, with 9 bases sitting between them. Germline-derived CDR1 and CDR2 are MNHNS and SASEGT. This CDR3 has 13 amino acids. CDR3 amino acids: CASRLTGTGELFF. CDR3 bases: TGTGCCAGCAGATTGACGGGCACCGGGGAGCTGTTTTTT.

This chain connects TRBV2 to TRBJ2-3; 11 nucleotides match TRBD2. After removal of 6 bases from V and 4 bases from J, the junction contained 9 bases not matched to a gene. The CDR3 sequence is 16 residues long. Germline values: CDR1 SNHLY, CDR2 FYNNEI. The CDR3 coding sequence is TGTGCCAGCAGGTTTAGCGGGGGGGCAGGGGCAGATACGCAGTATTTT. Residues: CASRFSGGAGADTQYF. The variable domain in full, with the rest retrieved from reference TRBV2 and TRBJ2-3, is EPEVTQTPSHQVTQMGQEVILRCVPISNHLYFYWYRQILGQKVEFLVSFYNNEISEKSEIFDDQFSVERPDGSNFTLKIRSTKLEDSAMYFCASRFSGGAGADTQYFGPGTRLTVL.

The chain recombines TRBV2 with TRBJ1-5; tentatively, D is TRBD1 (5 bases). The germline V gene encodes CDR1 SNHLY and CDR2 FYNNEI. Trimming removed 5 bases at V and 0 bases at J, with 11 bases between. The CDR3 extends over 15 amino acids. The CDR3 sequence: CASSSGGSSNQPQHF. The CDR3 region has the DNA TGTGCCAGCAGTTCGGGGGGATCTAGCAATCAGCCCCAGCATTTT.

This clone appeared a single time. The chain combines TRBV10-1 with TRBJ2-2, with 11 nucleotides matching TRBD2. This CDR3 region has 16 residues. CDR1 WNHNN and CDR2 SYGVQD come from the germline V gene (reference sequence). Trimming removed 3 bases from V and 5 bases from J; junction bases left unmatched: 5. CDR3 coding DNA: TGCGCCAGCAGTGATACCGGGACTAGCGGTACCGGGGAGCTGTTTTTT. Translating gives CASSDTGTSGTGELFF.

The chain recombines TRBV6-6 with TRBJ2-1; D call uncertain. Per the germline V gene, CDR1 is MNHNY and CDR2 is SVGAGI (reference sequence). The CDR3 has 13 amino acids. V was pared by 2 bases and J by 4 bases, with 6 bases between. CDR3 amino acids: CASSYGIYNEQFF. CDR3 nucleotides: TGTGCCAGCAGTTACGGGATTTACAATGAGCAGTTCTTC.

The rearrangement uses TRBV30 and TRBJ1-5; 10 bases line up with TRBD1. This CDR3 comprises 14 residues. Trimming took 3 bases from V and 3 from J; bases not matched to a gene: 2. Germline V gene data show CDR1 as GTSNPN and CDR2 as SVGIG (reference sequence). CDR3 loop: CAWRGTGANQPQHF. The CDR3 nucleotides are TGTGCCTGGAGGGGGACAGGGGCCAATCAGCCCCAGCATTTT. Looking up the rest from reference TRBV30 and TRBJ1-5 gives the full variable domain: SQTIHQWPATLVQPVGSPLSLECTVEGTSNPNLYWYRQAAGRGLQLLFYSVGIGQISSEVPQNLSASRPQDRQFILSSKKLLLSDSGFYLCAWRGTGANQPQHFGDGTRLSIL.

The gene calls are TRBV19 and TRBJ2-7; 12 bases match TRBD1. Germline assignment: CDR1 LNHDA and CDR2 SQIVND (reference sequence). The V and J ends lost 3 bases and 1 base, in that order; junction bases with no gene match: 7. The CDR3 sequence is 17 residues long. This CDR3 is CASSIGTGGLKSYEQYF. The CDR3 nucleotides are TGTGCCAGTAGTATCGGGACAGGGGGCTTAAAGTCCTACGAGCAGTACTTC. Complete variable domain (other parts from reference TRBV19 and TRBJ2-7): DGGITQSPKYLFRKEGQNVTLSCEQNLNHDAMYWYRQDPGQGLRLIYYSQIVNDFQKGDIAEGYSVSREKKESFPLTVTSAQKNPTAFYLCASSIGTGGLKSYEQYFGPGTRLTVT.

The chain joins TRBV30 to TRBJ1-4; the D gene is possibly TRBD1 (5 bases). The CDR3 has 18 residues. The V end was cut by 0 bases, the J end by 5 bases, with 22 bases between. CDR1 is GTSNPN and CDR2 is SVGIG in the germline V gene (reference sequence). CDR3 nucleotides: TGTGCCTGGAGTGTATACGGGGAGGGGACGGCTTGGAATGAAAAACTGTTTTTT. Translated, it gives CAWSVYGEGTAWNEKLFF.

The rearrangement uses TRBV5-5 and TRBJ1-3, with TRBD1 identical over 7 bases. CDR1 and CDR2 (germline): SGHKS, YYEKEE (reference sequence). V trimming: 0 bases; J trimming: 3 bases; junction bases outside the gene matches: 0. The CDR3 loop spans 14 amino acids. The CDR3 DNA is TGTGCCAGCAGCTTGGGACAGGGTGGAAACACCATATATTTT. Translation gives CASSLGQGGNTIYF. The whole variable domain, filled in from reference TRBV5-5 and TRBJ1-3, reads DAGVTQSPTHLIKTRGQQVTLRCSPISGHKSVSWYQQVLGQGPQFIFQYYEKEERGRGNFPDRFSARQFPNYSSELNVNALLLGDSALYLCASSLGQGGNTIYFGEGSWLTVV.

The chain uses TRBV6-5 and TRBJ1-2; D not certain. The CDR3 is 13 amino acids. Trimming shortened V by 0 bases and J by 8 bases, and 10 bases separated the two germline ends. Germline V gene lookup returns CDR1 MNHEY and CDR2 SVGAGI. The CDR3, as DNA: TGTGCCAGCAGTTACTCCCCCGGTCACGGCTACACCTTC. It codes for CASSYSPGHGYTF.

The genes are TRBV25-1 and TRBJ1-6, with unresolved D. In germline, CDR1 is MGHDK, CDR2 SYGVNS. The CDR3 is 14 residues long. V shed 4 bases and J shed 3 bases, with 7 bases lying between them. The CDR3 region is CASSGVGYNSPLHF. The CDR3 DNA reads TGTGCCAGCAGTGGTGTGGGCTATAATTCACCCCTCCACTTT.

The J gene is TRBJ2-2, the V gene TRBV7-2; 12 nucleotides agree with TRBD2. Germline CDR1 and CDR2: SGHTA and FQGNSA. J was trimmed by 5 bases and V by 5 bases; bases with no gene match: 9. The CDR3 is made up of 17 amino acids. The CDR3 DNA sequence: TGTGCCAGCAGCCCGTCGGGACTAGCGGGCTTTACCGGGGAGCTGTTTTTT. Its translation is CASSPSGLAGFTGELFF.